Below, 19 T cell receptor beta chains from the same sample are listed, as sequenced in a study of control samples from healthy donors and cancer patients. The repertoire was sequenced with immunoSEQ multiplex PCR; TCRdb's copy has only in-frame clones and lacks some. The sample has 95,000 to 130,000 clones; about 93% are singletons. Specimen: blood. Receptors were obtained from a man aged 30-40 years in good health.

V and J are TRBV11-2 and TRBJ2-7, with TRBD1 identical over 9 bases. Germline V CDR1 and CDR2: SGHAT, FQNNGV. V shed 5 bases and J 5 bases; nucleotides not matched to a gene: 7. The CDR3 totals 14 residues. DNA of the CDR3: TGTGCCAGCAGCCTTATAGGGACAGGGAACGAGCAGTACTTC. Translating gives CASSLIGTGNEQYF.

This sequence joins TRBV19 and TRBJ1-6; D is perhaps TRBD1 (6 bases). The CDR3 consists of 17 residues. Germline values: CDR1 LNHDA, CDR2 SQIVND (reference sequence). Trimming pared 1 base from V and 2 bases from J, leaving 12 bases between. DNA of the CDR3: TGTGCCAGTAGTATAGGAGGCAGGGGAGCCTATAATTCACCCCTCCACTTT. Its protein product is CASSIGGRGAYNSPLHF.

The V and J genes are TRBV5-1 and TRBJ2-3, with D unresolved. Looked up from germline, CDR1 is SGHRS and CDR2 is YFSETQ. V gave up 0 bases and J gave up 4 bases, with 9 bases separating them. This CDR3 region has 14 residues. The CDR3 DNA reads TGCGCCAGCAGCTTGGAACCAGCTTCAGATACGCAGTATTTT. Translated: CASSLEPASDTQYF.

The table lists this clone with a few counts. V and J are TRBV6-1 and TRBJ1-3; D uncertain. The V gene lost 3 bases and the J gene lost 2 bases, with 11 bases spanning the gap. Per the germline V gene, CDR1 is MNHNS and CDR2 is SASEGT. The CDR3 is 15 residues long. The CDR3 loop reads CASSERWAPGNTIYF. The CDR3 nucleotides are TGTGCCAGCAGTGAGAGGTGGGCTCCTGGAAACACCATATATTTT.

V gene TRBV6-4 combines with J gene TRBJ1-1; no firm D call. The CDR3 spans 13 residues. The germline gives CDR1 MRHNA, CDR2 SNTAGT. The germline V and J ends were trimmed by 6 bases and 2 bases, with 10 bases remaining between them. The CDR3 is CASRSFGNTEAFF. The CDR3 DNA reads TGTGCCAGCAGATCATTCGGTAACACTGAAGCTTTCTTT.

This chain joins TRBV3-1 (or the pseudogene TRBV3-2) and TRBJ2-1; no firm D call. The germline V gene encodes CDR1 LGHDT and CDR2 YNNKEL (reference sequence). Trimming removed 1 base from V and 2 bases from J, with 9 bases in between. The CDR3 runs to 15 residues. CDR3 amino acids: CASSQGVIAYNEQFF. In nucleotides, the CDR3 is TGTGCCAGCAGCCAAGGGGTAATAGCCTACAATGAGCAGTTCTTC.

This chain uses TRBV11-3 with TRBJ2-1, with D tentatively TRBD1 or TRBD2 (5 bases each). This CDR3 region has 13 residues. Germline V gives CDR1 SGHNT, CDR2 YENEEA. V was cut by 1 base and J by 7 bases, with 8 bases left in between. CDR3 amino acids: CASSLVEGNEQFF. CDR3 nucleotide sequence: TGTGCCAGCAGCTTAGTAGAGGGGAATGAGCAGTTCTTC.

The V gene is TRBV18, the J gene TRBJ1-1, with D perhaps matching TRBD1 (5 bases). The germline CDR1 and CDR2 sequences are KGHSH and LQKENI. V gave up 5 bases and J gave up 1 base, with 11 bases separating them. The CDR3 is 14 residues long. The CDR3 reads CASSVGRQNTEAFF. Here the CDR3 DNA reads TGTGCCAGCTCAGTGGGACGGCAGAACACTGAAGCTTTCTTT.

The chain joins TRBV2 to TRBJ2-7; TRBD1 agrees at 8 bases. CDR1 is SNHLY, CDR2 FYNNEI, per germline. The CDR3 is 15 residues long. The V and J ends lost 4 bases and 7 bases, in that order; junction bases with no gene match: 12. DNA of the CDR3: TGTGCCAGCAGTGTCGAGCAGGGGGCAAACGGTGAGCAGTACTTC. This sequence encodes CASSVEQGANGEQYF.

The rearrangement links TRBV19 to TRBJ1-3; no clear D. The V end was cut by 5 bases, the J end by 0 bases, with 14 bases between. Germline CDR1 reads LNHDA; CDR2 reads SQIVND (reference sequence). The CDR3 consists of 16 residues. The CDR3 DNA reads TGTGCCAGTAGTCCCCAGGCACTAAACTCTGGAAACACCATATATTTT. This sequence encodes CASSPQALNSGNTIYF.

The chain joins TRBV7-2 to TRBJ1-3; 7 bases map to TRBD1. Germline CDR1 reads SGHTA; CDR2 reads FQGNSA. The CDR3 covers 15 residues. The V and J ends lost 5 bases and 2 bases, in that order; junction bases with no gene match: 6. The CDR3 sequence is CASSRLGGPGNTIYF. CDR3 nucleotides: TGTGCCAGCAGCAGGCTAGGGGGCCCTGGAAACACCATATATTTT.

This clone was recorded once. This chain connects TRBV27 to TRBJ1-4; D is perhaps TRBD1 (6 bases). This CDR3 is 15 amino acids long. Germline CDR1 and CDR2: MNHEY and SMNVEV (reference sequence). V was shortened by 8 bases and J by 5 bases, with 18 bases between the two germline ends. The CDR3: CASGNRGQPNEKLFF. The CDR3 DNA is TGTGCCAGCGGAAACAGAGGACAGCCGAATGAAAAACTGTTTTTT.

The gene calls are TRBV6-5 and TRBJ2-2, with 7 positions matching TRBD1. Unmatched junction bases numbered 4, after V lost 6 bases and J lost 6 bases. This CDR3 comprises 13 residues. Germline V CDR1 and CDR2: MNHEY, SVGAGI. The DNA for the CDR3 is TGTGCCAGCAGATTCCAGGGGGCCGGGGAGCTGTTTTTT. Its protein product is CASRFQGAGELFF.

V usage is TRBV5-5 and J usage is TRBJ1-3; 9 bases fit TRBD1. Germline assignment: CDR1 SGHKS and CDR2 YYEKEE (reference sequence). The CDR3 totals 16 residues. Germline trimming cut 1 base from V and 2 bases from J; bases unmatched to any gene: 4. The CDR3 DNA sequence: TGTGCCAGCAGCTTGTTTGGGACAGGGACTGGAAACACCATATATTTT. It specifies CASSLFGTGTGNTIYF.

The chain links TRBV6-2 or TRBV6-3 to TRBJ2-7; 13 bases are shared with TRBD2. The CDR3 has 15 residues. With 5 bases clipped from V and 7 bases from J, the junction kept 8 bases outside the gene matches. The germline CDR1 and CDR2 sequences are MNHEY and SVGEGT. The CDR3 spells CASSILAGGPGEQYF. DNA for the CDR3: TGTGCCAGCAGTATACTAGCGGGGGGGCCGGGAGAGCAGTACTTC.

As DNA, the CDR3 is TGCGCCAGCAGCTTGGGGCTGGGTTCAACTAATGAAAAACTGTTTTTT. Amino acids: CASSLGLGSTNEKLFF. This chain links TRBV5-1 with TRBJ1-4, with D uncertain. The germline CDR1 and CDR2 sequences are SGHRS and YFSETQ. Trimming removed 0 bases from V and 0 bases from J, with 9 bases in between. There are 16 residues in the CDR3.

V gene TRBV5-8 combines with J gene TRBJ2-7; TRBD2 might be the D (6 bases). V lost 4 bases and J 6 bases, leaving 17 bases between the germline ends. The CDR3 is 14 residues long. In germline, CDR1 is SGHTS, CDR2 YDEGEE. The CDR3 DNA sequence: TGTGCCAGCAGCAACCTTGCGGGGTGGAGCGAGCAGTACGTC. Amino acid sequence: CASSNLAGWSEQYV.

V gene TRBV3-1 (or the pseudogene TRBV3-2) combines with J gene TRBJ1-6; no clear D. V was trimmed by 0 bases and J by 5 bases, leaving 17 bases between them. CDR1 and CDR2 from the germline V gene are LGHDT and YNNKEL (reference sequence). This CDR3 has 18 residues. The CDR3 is CASSQERRGPVHNSPLHF. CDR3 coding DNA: TGTGCCAGCAGCCAAGAGAGGCGAGGACCAGTCCATAATTCACCCCTCCACTTT.

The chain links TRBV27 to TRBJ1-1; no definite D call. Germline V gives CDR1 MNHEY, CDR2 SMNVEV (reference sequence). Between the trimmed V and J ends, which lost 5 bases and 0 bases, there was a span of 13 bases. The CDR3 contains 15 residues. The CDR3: CASSPGQFMNTEAFF. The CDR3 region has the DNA TGTGCCAGCAGTCCTGGCCAGTTCATGAACACTGAAGCTTTCTTT.